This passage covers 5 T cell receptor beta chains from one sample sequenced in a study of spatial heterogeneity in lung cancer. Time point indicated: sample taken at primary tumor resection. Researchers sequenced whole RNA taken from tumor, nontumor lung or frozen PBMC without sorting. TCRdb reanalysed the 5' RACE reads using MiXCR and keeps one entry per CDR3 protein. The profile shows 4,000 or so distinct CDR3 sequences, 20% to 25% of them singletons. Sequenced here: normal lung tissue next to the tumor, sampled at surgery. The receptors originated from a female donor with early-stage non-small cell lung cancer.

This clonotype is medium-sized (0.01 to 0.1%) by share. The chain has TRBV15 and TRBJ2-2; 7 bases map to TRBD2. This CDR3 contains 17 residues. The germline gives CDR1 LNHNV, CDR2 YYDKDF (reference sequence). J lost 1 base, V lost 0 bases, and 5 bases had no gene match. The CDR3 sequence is CATSRDLGGKNTGELFF. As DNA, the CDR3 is TGTGCCACCAGCAGAGATCTGGGGGGGAAGAACACCGGGGAGCTGTTTTTT.

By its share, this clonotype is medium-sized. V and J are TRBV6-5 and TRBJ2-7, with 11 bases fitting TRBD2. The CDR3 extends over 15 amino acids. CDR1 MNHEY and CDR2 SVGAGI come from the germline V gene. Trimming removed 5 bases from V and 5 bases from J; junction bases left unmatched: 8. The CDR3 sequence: CASSTRLAGLNEQYF. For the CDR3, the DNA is TGTGCCAGCAGTACAAGACTAGCGGGATTGAACGAGCAGTACTTC.

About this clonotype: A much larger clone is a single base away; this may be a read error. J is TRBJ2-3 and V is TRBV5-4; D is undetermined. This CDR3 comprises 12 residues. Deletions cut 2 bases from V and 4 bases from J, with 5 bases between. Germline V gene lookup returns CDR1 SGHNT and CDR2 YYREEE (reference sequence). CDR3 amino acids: CASSFTADTQYF. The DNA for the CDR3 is TGTGCCAGCAGCTTCACGGCAGATACGCAGTATTTT.

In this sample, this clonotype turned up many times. This CDR3 reads CASSFQGSQKLFF. Here the CDR3 DNA reads TGTGCCAGCAGTTTTCAGGGGTCGCAGAAACTGTTTTTT. The rearrangement uses TRBV28 and TRBJ1-4; D is possibly TRBD1 (6 bases). Trimming stripped 3 bases from V and 11 bases from J, with 13 bases between. The CDR3 totals 13 residues. Germline V gives CDR1 MDHEN, CDR2 SYDVKM.

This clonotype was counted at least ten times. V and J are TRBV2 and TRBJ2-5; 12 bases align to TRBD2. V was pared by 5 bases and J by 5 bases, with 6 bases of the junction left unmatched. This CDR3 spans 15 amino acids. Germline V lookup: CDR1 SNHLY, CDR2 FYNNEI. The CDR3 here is CASSPSGGALETQYF. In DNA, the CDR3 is TGTGCCAGCAGTCCTAGCGGGGGGGCCTTGGAGACCCAGTACTTC.